These 6 T cell receptor beta chains were all obtained from the same sample, sequenced in a study of vaccination effects on CD4 cells after COVID-19. ViraFEST assay sequencing came after antigen-specific CD4+ T cells were expanded with viral peptide pools. Scientists isolated CD4+ T cells after a roughly 9-day culture period ended. Among the vaccine recipients, none had a prior SARS-CoV-2 infection, and nucleocapsid antibodies were negative. TCRdb keeps only in-frame clones here, not all; method: immunoSEQ multiplex PCR. Of tens of thousands of clones listed, 60% to 75% were seen once; the top ten hold roughly 2.9%. These receptors have no identified antigens. The material sequenced was CD4+ T cells from PBMCs cultured with HCoV-NL63 spike peptides, taken before COVID-19 vaccination. Receptor source: a human donor who received a COVID-19 vaccine.

This rearrangement joins TRBV5-1 to TRBJ1-6, with 7 bases that match TRBD1. After removal of 5 bases from V and 6 bases from J, the junction contained 2 bases not matched to a gene. This CDR3 region has 13 residues. Germline CDR1 SGHRS, CDR2 YFSETQ. The CDR3 DNA follows: TGCGCCAGCAGAGGGACAGCTAATTCACCCCTCCACTTT. Translation: CASRGTANSPLHF. The full variable domain, its missing parts supplied by reference TRBV5-1 and TRBJ1-6, is KAGVTQTPRYLIKTRGQQVTLSCSPISGHRSVSWYQQTPGQGLQFLFEYFSETQRNKGNFPGRFSGRQFSNSRSEMNVSTLELGDSALYLCASRGTANSPLHFGNGTRLTVT.

The chain uses TRBV19 and TRBJ2-2, with TRBD1 matching over 8 bases. The CDR3 length is 14 residues. Germline loops: CDR1 LNHDA, CDR2 SQIVND (reference sequence). J was trimmed by 3 bases and V by 3 bases; bases with no gene match: 0. CDR3 region: CASSMTGDTGELFF. DNA for the CDR3: TGTGCCAGTAGTATGACAGGGGACACCGGGGAGCTGTTTTTT.

The chain is built from TRBV4-1 and TRBJ1-6; D possibly corresponds to TRBD1 (6 bases). V was clipped by 3 bases and J by 14 bases, with 11 bases between them. This CDR3 is 12 amino acids long. CDR1 is MGHRA and CDR2 is YSYEKL in the germline V gene. For the CDR3, the DNA is TGCGCCAGCAGCCAGGCAGGGGTCACCCTCCACTTT. It encodes CASSQAGVTLHF.

The chain joins TRBV5-1 to TRBJ2-5; D ambiguous. Trimming cost V 2 bases and J 1 base, with 6 bases left between them. Germline loops: CDR1 SGHRS, CDR2 YFSETQ. The CDR3 spans 13 residues. The DNA for the CDR3 is TGCGCCAGCAGCTTCGGGTTCCAAGAGACCCAGTACTTC. Translated: CASSFGFQETQYF.

This chain connects TRBV28 to TRBJ2-3; 9 bases align to TRBD2. V lost 6 bases and J lost 6; bases outside the gene matches: 16. The germline V gene encodes CDR1 MDHEN and CDR2 SYDVKM. The CDR3 extends over 17 amino acids. The CDR3 spells CASSNRKLAGDRDTQYF. The CDR3 DNA reads TGTGCCAGCAGCAATCGAAAATTAGCGGGGGATCGGGATACGCAGTATTTT.

This clone was detected only once. The rearrangement joins TRBV5-1 to TRBJ2-5; 11 bases map to TRBD2. V lost 4 bases and J lost 4; bases outside the gene matches: 6. Germline CDR1 SGHRS, CDR2 YFSETQ. This CDR3 comprises 15 residues. CDR3 sequence: CASSLGTSGGETQYF. In nucleotides, the CDR3 is TGCGCCAGCAGCCTCGGGACTAGCGGCGGAGAGACCCAGTACTTC.